The present T cell receptor beta chain was sequenced within a study of blood T cell repertoires in COVID-19. Study-level background: The origin of the acute and convalescent COVID-19 samples was the United States, Italy and Spain.

V shed 2 bases and J shed 7 bases, with 9 bases lying between them. The CDR3 extends over 14 amino acids. The germline CDR1 and CDR2 sequences are MNHEY and SVGAGI. Sequencing was performed with immunoSEQ multiplex PCR; in TCRdb, only in-frame clones are kept and a portion is missing. The data show 25,000 to 35,000 clones, about two thirds seen once. The chain recombines TRBV6-5 with TRBJ1-6; perhaps TRBD1 as D (5 bases). The sequenced sample consisted of peripheral blood. The source of this sequence is a human donor in a cohort sampled during active COVID-19. Here the CDR3 reads CASSYLQGNSPLHF. CDR3 sequence (DNA): TGTGCCAGCAGTTACCTCCAGGGAAATTCACCCCTCCACTTT.